A single sample is the source of the 9 T cell receptor beta chains below, sequenced in a study of OX40 agonist ivuxolimab in advanced cancers. Some clones are missing from TCRdb's copy, which holds only in-frame ones; the method was immunoSEQ multiplex PCR. This sample has around 14,000 clones, with approximately 75% found just once. The sequences come from CD4+ or CD8+ T cells sorted from blood, collected in a trial of the OX40 agonist ivuxolimab. These receptors were taken from an adult with an advanced solid tumor such as melanoma, head and neck, liver or kidney cancer.

The rearrangement uses TRBV27 and TRBJ2-7; 14 nucleotides line up with TRBD2. The junction had 8 bases not matched to a gene; V was cut back by 3 bases and J by 1 base. The CDR3 loop spans 18 amino acids. Germline CDR1 and CDR2: MNHEY and SMNVEV (reference sequence). Here the CDR3 reads CASSLLPGLAGASYEQYF. In DNA form, the CDR3 reads TGTGCCAGCAGTTTGCTCCCGGGACTAGCGGGAGCATCCTACGAGCAGTACTTC.

This clone was observed a single time. The gene calls are TRBV13 and TRBJ2-1; D may be TRBD2 (5 bases). The CDR3 extends over 18 amino acids. From germline, CDR1 is PRHDT and CDR2 FYEKMQ (reference sequence). The V end was cut by 0 bases, the J end by 3 bases, with 18 bases between. The CDR3 loop is CASSLGVGRGLNYNEQFF. The CDR3 nucleotides are TGTGCCAGCAGCTTAGGTGTCGGGCGAGGACTGAACTACAATGAGCAGTTCTTC.

CDR3 sequence reads: CSVGPGEGGNIQYF. The DNA of the CDR3 is TGCAGCGTTGGTCCAGGGGAGGGAGGAAACATTCAGTACTTC. The chain couples TRBV29-1 to TRBJ2-4; TRBD2 is a possible D gene (7 bases). V lost 4 bases to trimming and J lost 6 bases, with 16 bases between them. CDR3 length: 14 amino acids. Germline loops: CDR1 SQVTM, CDR2 ANQGSEA.

This chain joins TRBV5-1 and TRBJ2-5; 8 bases are a match to TRBD2. Unmatched junction bases numbered 8, after V lost 2 bases and J lost 5 bases. CDR1 and CDR2 (germline): SGHRS, YFSETQ. This CDR3 comprises 15 residues. This chain's CDR3 is CASSFAAGVGETQYF. The CDR3 region has the DNA TGCGCCAGCAGCTTCGCAGCGGGAGTTGGGGAGACCCAGTACTTC.

This chain links TRBV19 with TRBJ1-2; 7 nucleotides line up with TRBD1. This CDR3 contains 14 residues. Germline assignment: CDR1 LNHDA and CDR2 SQIVND (reference sequence). V shed 9 bases and J 4 bases; nucleotides not matched to a gene: 11. The CDR3: CASDPGTDVYGYTF. DNA of the CDR3: TGTGCCAGCGACCCTGGGACAGACGTCTATGGCTACACCTTC.

The CDR3 loop reads CASSLLGGTGPYEQYF. In DNA form, the CDR3 reads TGTGCCAGCAGTTTACTCGGTGGGACAGGCCCTTATGAGCAGTACTTC. The J gene is TRBJ2-7, the V gene TRBV27, with 8 nucleotides matching TRBD1. Germline trimming cut 2 bases from V and 7 bases from J; bases unmatched to any gene: 13. Germline CDR1 and CDR2: MNHEY and SMNVEV (reference sequence). The CDR3 is 16 residues long.

This chain uses TRBV7-6 with TRBJ2-7, with D perhaps TRBD1 or TRBD2 (5 bases each). V was clipped by 5 bases and J by 5 bases, with 16 bases between them. The CDR3 loop spans 14 amino acids. Per the germline V gene, CDR1 is SGHVS and CDR2 is FNYEAQ. CDR3: CASSGWGRGNEQYF. CDR3 DNA: TGTGCCAGCAGCGGTTGGGGGAGAGGGAACGAGCAGTACTTC.

The chain joins TRBV7-9 to TRBJ1-2, with TRBD1 identical over 7 bases. The CDR3 length is 17 residues. Trimming removed 2 bases from V and 8 bases from J; junction bases left unmatched: 17. Germline CDR1 SEHNR, CDR2 FQNEAQ (reference sequence). The CDR3 protein is CASSLLSRGTALGGYTF. The CDR3 coding sequence is TGTGCCAGCAGCTTACTCTCTCGGGGGACAGCTTTAGGCGGCTACACCTTC.

This chain uses TRBV7-7 with TRBJ2-5, with D maybe TRBD2 (6 bases). The germline V gene encodes CDR1 SSHAT and CDR2 FNYEAQ (reference sequence). This CDR3 has 14 residues. Between the trimmed V and J ends, which lost 5 bases and 6 bases, there was a span of 16 bases. Written as DNA, the CDR3 is TGTGCCAGCAGCCCATCAGCGGGTCTAAAGACCCAGTACTTC. Protein: CASSPSAGLKTQYF.